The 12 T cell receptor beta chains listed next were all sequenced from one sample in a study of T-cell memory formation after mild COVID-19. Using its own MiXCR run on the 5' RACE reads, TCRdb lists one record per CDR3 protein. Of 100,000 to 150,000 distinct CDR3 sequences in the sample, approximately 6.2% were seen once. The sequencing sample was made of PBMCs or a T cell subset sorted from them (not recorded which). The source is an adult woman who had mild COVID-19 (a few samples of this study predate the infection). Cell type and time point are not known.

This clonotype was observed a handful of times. Here the CDR3 reads CASSLSRGGSYEQYF. The CDR3 nucleotides read TGTGCCAGCAGTTTGAGTAGGGGGGGCTCCTACGAGCAGTACTTC. V usage is TRBV27 and J usage is TRBJ2-7, with D maybe TRBD2 (7 bases). Germline V gives CDR1 MNHEY, CDR2 SMNVEV (reference sequence). The V and J ends lost 3 bases and 0 bases respectively, with 12 bases between them. The CDR3 spans 15 residues.

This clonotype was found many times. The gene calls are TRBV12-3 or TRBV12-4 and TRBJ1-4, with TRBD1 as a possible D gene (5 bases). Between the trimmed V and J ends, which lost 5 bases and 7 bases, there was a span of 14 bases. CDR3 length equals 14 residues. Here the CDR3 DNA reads TGTGCCAGCAGTCGGGACCTTCGTGGTGAAAAACTGTTTTTT. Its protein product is CASSRDLRGEKLFF.

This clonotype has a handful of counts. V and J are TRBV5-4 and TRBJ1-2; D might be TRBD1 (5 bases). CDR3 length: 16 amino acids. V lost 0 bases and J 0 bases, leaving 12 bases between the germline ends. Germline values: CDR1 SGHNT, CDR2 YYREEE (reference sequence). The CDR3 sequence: CASSLERTTPNYGYTF. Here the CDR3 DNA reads TGTGCCAGCAGCTTGGAGCGGACAACCCCTAACTATGGCTACACCTTC. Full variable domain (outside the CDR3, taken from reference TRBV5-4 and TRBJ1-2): ETGVTQSPTHLIKTRGQQVTLRCSSQSGHNTVSWYQQALGQGPQFIFQYYREEENGRGNFPPRFSGLQFPNYSSELNVNALELDDSALYLCASSLERTTPNYGYTFGSGTRLTVV.

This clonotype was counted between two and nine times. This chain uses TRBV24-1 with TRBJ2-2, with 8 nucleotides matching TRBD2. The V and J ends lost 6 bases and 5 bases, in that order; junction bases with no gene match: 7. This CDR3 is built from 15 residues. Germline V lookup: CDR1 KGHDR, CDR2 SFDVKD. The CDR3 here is CATSREGLYTGELFF. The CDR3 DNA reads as TGTGCCACCAGTCGGGAGGGCCTTTATACCGGGGAGCTGTTTTTT.

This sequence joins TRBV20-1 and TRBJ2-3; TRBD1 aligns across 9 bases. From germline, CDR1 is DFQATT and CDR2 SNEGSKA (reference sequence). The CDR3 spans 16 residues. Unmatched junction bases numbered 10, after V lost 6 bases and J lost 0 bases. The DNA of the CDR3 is TGCAGTGCCGTTAACCGACAGGGGGTGAGCACAGATACGCAGTATTTT. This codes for CSAVNRQGVSTDTQYF.

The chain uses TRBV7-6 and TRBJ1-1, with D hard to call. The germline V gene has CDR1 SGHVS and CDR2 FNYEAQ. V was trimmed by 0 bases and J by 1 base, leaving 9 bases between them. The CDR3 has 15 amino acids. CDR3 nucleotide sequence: TGTGCCAGCAGCTTAGCGGCGGGTCCGAACACTGAAGCTTTCTTT. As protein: CASSLAAGPNTEAFF.

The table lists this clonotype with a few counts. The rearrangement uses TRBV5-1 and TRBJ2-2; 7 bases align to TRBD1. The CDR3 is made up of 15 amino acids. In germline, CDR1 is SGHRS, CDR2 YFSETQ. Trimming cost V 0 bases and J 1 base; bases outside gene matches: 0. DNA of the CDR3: TGCGCCAGCAGCTTGGACAGGGGGAACACCGGGGAGCTGTTTTTT. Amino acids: CASSLDRGNTGELFF.

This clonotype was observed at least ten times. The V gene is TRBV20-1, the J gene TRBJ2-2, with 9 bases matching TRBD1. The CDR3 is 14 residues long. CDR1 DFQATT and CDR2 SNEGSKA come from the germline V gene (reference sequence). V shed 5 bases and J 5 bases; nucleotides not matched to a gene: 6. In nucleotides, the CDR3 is TGCAGTGCTCAACCGGGACAGGGAACCGGGGAGCTGTTTTTT. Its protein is CSAQPGQGTGELFF.

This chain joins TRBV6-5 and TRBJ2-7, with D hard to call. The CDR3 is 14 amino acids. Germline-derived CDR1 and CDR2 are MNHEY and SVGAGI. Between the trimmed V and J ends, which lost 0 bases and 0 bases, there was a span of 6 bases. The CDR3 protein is CASSYSHTSYEQYF. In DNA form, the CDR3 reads TGTGCCAGCAGTTACTCGCATACCTCCTACGAGCAGTACTTC.

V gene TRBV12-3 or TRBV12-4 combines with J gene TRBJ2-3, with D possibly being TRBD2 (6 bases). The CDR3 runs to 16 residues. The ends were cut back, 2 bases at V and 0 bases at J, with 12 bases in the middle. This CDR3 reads CASSLKSRGSTDTQYF. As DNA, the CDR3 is TGTGCCAGCAGTTTAAAGTCGCGGGGCAGCACAGATACGCAGTATTTT.

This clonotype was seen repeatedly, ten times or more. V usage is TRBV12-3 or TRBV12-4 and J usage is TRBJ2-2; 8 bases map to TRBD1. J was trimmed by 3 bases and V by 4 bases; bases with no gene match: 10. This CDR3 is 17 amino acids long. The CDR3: CASSSGGAVSYTGELFF. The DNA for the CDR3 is TGTGCCAGCAGTTCAGGGGGCGCCGTCTCGTACACCGGGGAGCTGTTTTTT.

The CDR3 nucleotides read TGTGCCAGCAGCACAACTCTAGCGGGGGTACTCTACGAGCAGTACTTC. It specifies CASSTTLAGVLYEQYF. This chain uses TRBV7-9 with TRBJ2-7, with TRBD2 matching over 10 bases. The CDR3 totals 16 residues. The junction had 10 bases not matched to a gene; V was cut back by 5 bases and J by 3 bases. Germline V gives CDR1 SEHNR, CDR2 FQNEAQ (reference sequence).